These T cell receptor beta chains were read from a single sample in a study of T cell changes during pregnancy in multiple sclerosis. Here immunoSEQ multiplex PCR was the method, and the copy in TCRdb shows in-frame clones only, minus some. In the table there are tens of thousands of clones, roughly 91% of which are singletons. The sequencing used peripheral blood, collected after pregnancy. All receptors come from a female donor in good health, enrolled as a control in a pregnancy study. The CDR3 runs from the conserved cysteine through the conserved F or W.

j_call	v_call	cdr3_aa
TRBJ2-3	TRBV2	CASSGQGGGTDTQYF
TRBJ1-6	TRBV4-3	CASSQLGLGTGGPPLHF
TRBJ2-3	TRBV7-8	CASSLFLRSTDTQYF
TRBJ2-2	TRBV5-1	CASSSTGTSGTGELFF
TRBJ2-2	TRBV6-6	CASSGTRTGELFF
TRBJ2-6	TRBV4-3	CASSQSGTAGANVLTF
TRBJ1-4	TRBV6-1	CASRGQGARYEKLFF
TRBJ2-7	TRBV4-3	CASSQRSRQGQSEQYF
TRBJ2-3	TRBV12-5	CASGLGREQADTQYF
TRBJ2-1	TRBV5-1	CASSPDGTGPYNEQFF
TRBJ2-3	TRBV2	CASSRAADTQYF
TRBJ2-5	TRBV28	CASSPKRLAGEGETQYF
TRBJ2-3	TRBV19	CASSIGVKDTQYF
TRBJ1-4	TRBV4-3	CASSQDRREKLFF
TRBJ2-4	TRBV6-1	CASSEDPAGAGIQYF
TRBJ2-5	TRBV7-3	CASSSRDRPQETQYF
TRBJ2-5	TRBV7-3	CASSPTGGMSETQYF
TRBJ1-1	TRBV4-1	CASSHSDRVGTEAFF